Included here is one T cell receptor (beta chain) sequence, with context. This specimen belongs to a study of blood T cell repertoires in COVID-19. The CDR3 has 14 amino acids. Assay used: immunoSEQ multiplex PCR; TCRdb lists only in-frame clones, some missing. The data contain hundreds of thousands of clones, approximately 90% of them singletons. The chain has TRBV12-2 and TRBJ1-5; TRBD1 is the table's D call, not checked against the DNA. TRBV12-2 is shown as a pseudogene. This TCR came from a woman under 40 with acute COVID-19. The sequenced sample consisted of PBMCs or T cells enriched from blood (not recorded which). The CDR3 region has the DNA TGTGCAAGTCCCCCTTGGAGGGGGCGTCAGCCCCAGCATTTT. Its protein is CASPPWRGRQPQHF.